The sequence of this TCR beta chain was determined in a study of T cell responses to AZD1222 COVID-19 vaccine. General observations from the study: Only a handful of AZD1222 recipients tested seropositive at baseline. The peak T cell response came first, and repertoires were sampled only after it.

For this clone: Its antigen is undetermined.

Sequenced by immunoSEQ multiplex PCR; TCRdb stores in-frame clones only, minus some. The data show approximately 130,000 clones, around 87% seen once. Per germline, CDR1 LGHDT and CDR2 YNNKEL (reference sequence). Trimming took off 5 bases at V and 4 bases at J, with 11 bases between the two ends. CDR3 size: 14 residues. V usage is TRBV3-1 (or the pseudogene TRBV3-2) and J usage is TRBJ1-4; perhaps TRBD1 as D (6 bases). The sequenced sample was peripheral blood, obtained 28 days after the second AZD1222 dose. The clonotype comes from an adult who received the AZD1222 COVID-19 vaccine. DNA for the CDR3: TGTGCCAGCAGCTCGGGCAGGGGTAATGAAAAACTGTTTTTT. Protein product: CASSSGRGNEKLFF.